The 15 T cell receptor beta chains below were found in one sample sequenced in a study of shared clonotypes between healthy human individuals. Profiling relied on immunoSEQ multiplex PCR, and the TCRdb table lists in-frame clones only, not all of them. The sample consists of about 2 million clones, 95% of them appearing once. The sequenced material came from naive CD4+ T cells sorted from blood. As to subset: CD45RA+ positively selected. These receptors came from a man aged 18 to 35 in good health.

For this clone: At the DNA level, this CDR3 is encoded by other sequences in the same sample as well. The gene calls are TRBV6-1 and TRBJ1-3; 9 bases are a match to TRBD1. Losses at the gene ends were 6 bases for V and 2 bases for J; bases not matched to a gene: 2. The CDR3 sequence is 14 residues long. Germline assignment: CDR1 MNHNS and CDR2 SASEGT. CDR3 sequence (DNA): TGTGCCAGCAGGGGACAGGGAGCTGGAAACACCATATATTTT. Translation: CASRGQGAGNTIYF.

This clone was seen a single time. The chain is built from TRBV6-5 and TRBJ2-1; D not resolved. Trimming shortened V by 2 bases and J by 12 bases, and 14 bases separated the two germline ends. Germline CDR1 and CDR2: MNHEY and SVGAGI. The CDR3 spans 13 residues. The CDR3 sequence is CASSYEGWSVQFF. The CDR3 nucleotides read TGTGCCAGCAGTTACGAAGGGTGGAGCGTGCAGTTCTTC.

This sequence joins TRBV5-6 and TRBJ1-5; D is ambiguous. Trimming left V 3 bases short and J 5 bases short, with 12 bases between. Germline CDR1 and CDR2: SGHDT and YYEEEE. This CDR3 is 14 amino acids long. DNA of the CDR3: TGTGCCAGCAGCTACGGCTTAGGAGATCAGCCCCAGCATTTT. Protein sequence: CASSYGLGDQPQHF.

V and J are TRBV6-6 and TRBJ2-3; the D is unclear. Germline loops: CDR1 MNHNY, CDR2 SVGAGI (reference sequence). The CDR3 covers 14 residues. With 2 bases removed from V and 2 bases from J, the gap between germline ends came to 8 bases. As DNA, the CDR3 is TGTGCCAGCAGTTACGCGGCGACCACAGATACGCAGTATTTT. Translated: CASSYAATTDTQYF.

The V call is TRBV28, the J call TRBJ1-5; a weak D match, TRBD1 (5 bases). Germline values: CDR1 MDHEN, CDR2 SYDVKM. V lost 4 bases and J 5 bases, leaving 12 bases between the germline ends. The CDR3 sequence is 14 residues long. CDR3 loop: CASSSSGTYQPQHF. CDR3 in DNA: TGTGCCAGCAGTTCCTCCGGGACCTATCAGCCCCAGCATTTT.

With regard to this clone: The sample carries other DNA sequences with the same CDR3. This chain uses TRBV28 with TRBJ1-2; 8 bases fit TRBD1. Per the germline V gene, CDR1 is MDHEN and CDR2 is SYDVKM. The CDR3 is 13 amino acids. Losses at the gene ends were 5 bases for V and 5 bases for J; bases not matched to a gene: 4. CDR3 in DNA: TGTGCCAGCAGTCCCACAGGGGGTTATGGCTACACCTTC. Amino acids: CASSPTGGYGYTF.

Only one count was recorded for this clone. The CDR3 sequence is CASRRETGTHQPQHF. The DNA for the CDR3 is TGTGCCAGCAGGCGGGAGACAGGGACACACCAGCCCCAGCATTTT. The chain joins TRBV6-1 to TRBJ1-5; 7 positions agree with TRBD1. The ends lost 6 bases at V and 7 bases at J; junction bases unmatched: 12. The CDR3 runs 15 residues. Germline CDR1 is MNHNS and CDR2 is SASEGT.

The V and J genes are TRBV14 and TRBJ2-5; TRBD1 or TRBD2 may be the D gene (6 bases each). The CDR3 spans 17 residues. V was trimmed by 0 bases and J by 5 bases, leaving 19 bases between them. Germline V lookup: CDR1 SGHDN, CDR2 FVKESK. The CDR3 region is CASSQDWMTGALETQYF. In nucleotides, the CDR3 is TGTGCCAGCAGCCAAGATTGGATGACGGGGGCGCTGGAGACCCAGTACTTC.

The chain recombines TRBV6-5 with TRBJ1-5; the D is unclear. Looked up from germline, CDR1 is MNHEY and CDR2 is SVGAGI. With 0 bases removed from V and 6 bases from J, the gap between germline ends came to 12 bases. This CDR3 has 15 residues. For the CDR3, the DNA is TGTGCCAGCAGTTACTCAGCAGTGGTCGGTCAGCCCCAGCATTTT. It specifies CASSYSAVVGQPQHF.

The rearrangement joins TRBV19 to TRBJ1-1; D is undetermined. The V gene's germline CDR1 is LNHDA and CDR2 SQIVND (reference sequence). The CDR3 is made up of 13 amino acids. Deletions cut 7 bases from V and 0 bases from J, with 9 bases between. The CDR3 loop is CASIGPMNTEAFF. The CDR3 coding sequence is TGTGCCAGTATCGGGCCCATGAACACTGAAGCTTTCTTT.

The rearrangement joins TRBV30 to TRBJ1-2; 7 bases fit TRBD1. The germline V gene encodes CDR1 GTSNPN and CDR2 SVGIG (reference sequence). The CDR3 is 15 residues long. The V and J ends lost 3 bases and 3 bases, in that order; junction bases with no gene match: 10. The chain's CDR3 is CAWSPHRGNYYGYTF. CDR3 bases: TGTGCCTGGAGCCCACACAGGGGAAATTACTATGGCTACACCTTC.

This clone was seen only once. At one of its ends the junction is not consistent with the germline gene, which may arise from a read error. The V and J genes are TRBV18 and TRBJ2-3; 9 bases align to TRBD1. This CDR3 has 18 residues. Germline V gene sequence: CDR1 KGHSH, CDR2 LQKENI. Here the CDR3 reads CASSAPTGGAGKTDTQYF. The CDR3 DNA reads TGTGCCAGCTCAGCACCTACAGGGGGCGCGGGAAAAACAGATACGCAGTATTTT. Supplemented by reference TRBV18 and TRBJ2-3, the full variable domain reads NAGVMQNPRHLVRRRGQEARLRCSPMKGHSHVYWYRQLPEEGLKFMVYLQKENIIDESGMPKERFSAEFPKEGPSILRIQQVVRGDSAAYFCASSAPTGGAGKTDTQYFGPGTRLTVL.

This clone was counted a single time. The chain links TRBV27 to TRBJ2-7; 7 positions match TRBD1. CDR3 length equals 14 residues. The germline V gene has CDR1 MNHEY and CDR2 SMNVEV (reference sequence). The trim removed 5 bases at V and 5 bases at J, leaving 9 bases unmatched. The CDR3 loop is CASSPDREFHEQYF. The CDR3 coding sequence is TGTGCCAGCAGTCCAGACAGGGAATTCCACGAGCAGTACTTC.

The genes are TRBV28 and TRBJ1-4; D is unclear. The length of the CDR3 is 14 residues. CDR1 and CDR2 (germline): MDHEN, SYDVKM. V was pared by 3 bases and J by 2 bases, with 7 bases between. Here the CDR3 reads CASSFPSTNEKLFF. CDR3 DNA sequence: TGTGCCAGCAGTTTTCCGTCCACTAATGAAAAACTGTTTTTT.

About this clone itself: Possible read error: a much larger clone is one base away. Other DNA sequences in the same sample also yield this CDR3. The rearrangement joins TRBV9 to TRBJ2-3; D call uncertain. V was pared by 4 bases and J by 5 bases, with 5 bases between. Germline V gene lookup returns CDR1 SGDLS and CDR2 YYNGEE. The CDR3 loop spans 11 amino acids. CDR3 DNA: TGTGCCAGCAGCCCGGGAGATACGCAGTATTTT. Its translation: CASSPGDTQYF.